This T cell receptor beta chain was observed in a study of cytomegalovirus exposure and HLA in healthy donors. Study background: Clustering assigned about four fifths of the roughly 430 genotyped donors to the Caucasian-associated ancestry cluster.

Study-level results: Sequencing probably produced one cluster of sequence variants that were highly shared. Earlier analysis found most TCR beta V segments productive about 87% or about 30% of the time.

The CDR3 is made up of 12 amino acids. Trimming left V 6 bases short and J 13 bases short, with 19 bases between. The germline V gene encodes CDR1 SGHDT and CDR2 YYEEEE. The PCR used 60 Vbeta and 13 Jbeta primers. Clones were read by immunoSEQ multiplex PCR, and TCRdb kept only the in-frame ones, dropping some. In the table there are fewer than 110,000 clones, around 75% of which are singletons. Remarks on this clone: Its matching antigen is unknown.

This TCR was recovered from a man over 45 in good health and CMV-seronegative. The sequenced sample consisted of PBMCs. The V call is TRBV5-6, the J call TRBJ1-1, with D tentatively TRBD1 (5 bases). The CDR3 DNA follows: TGTGCCAGCACATTGGGAGCCAGGGAGGTTTTCTTT. This translates into CASTLGAREVFF.